This T cell receptor (beta chain) is from a study of blood T cells in healthy people across ages. Germline CDR1 reads DFQATT; CDR2 reads SNEGSKA (reference sequence). V was clipped by 5 bases and J by 8 bases, with 12 bases between them. This CDR3 is built from 11 residues. With a J-beta primer mix and a sample-barcoded 5' primer, a second PCR ran about 7 to 12 cycles. TCRdb fed the 5' RACE reads into MiXCR, producing one record per CDR3 protein. The data contain about 780,000 distinct CDR3 sequences, approximately 65% of them singletons. Total RNA, at least 6 micrograms per sample, came from PBMCs. The sample consisted of blood. The sequence was collected from a man aged 30 to 39 in good health. The genes are TRBV20-1 and TRBJ1-1, with no clear D. In DNA, the CDR3 is TGCAGTGCTCGGACCCAGCACGAAGCTTTCTTT. Translation gives CSARTQHEAFF.